The 32 T cell receptor beta chains below were found in one sample sequenced in a study of blood T cell repertoires in COVID-19. TCRdb's copy holds only in-frame clones and misses some; the assay was immunoSEQ multiplex PCR. The table records 95,000 to 100,000 clones, 85% of them present only once. Sequenced input: peripheral blood. All receptors derive from a woman between 70 and 85 years old with active or convalescent COVID-19.

This chain connects TRBV9 to TRBJ2-5; TRBD1 matches 7 bases. V was pared by 3 bases and J by 3 bases, with 11 bases of the junction left unmatched. The CDR3 covers 16 residues. Germline V CDR1 and CDR2: SGDLS, YYNGEE. The CDR3 DNA sequence: TGTGCCAGCAGCGCCCACTTGGACAGGCGAAAAGAGACCCAGTACTTC. Protein: CASSAHLDRRKETQYF.

This chain links TRBV6-2 or TRBV6-3 with TRBJ1-2; D remains unclear. V lost 0 bases and J 4 bases, leaving 12 bases between the germline ends. Per germline, CDR1 MNHEY and CDR2 SVGEGT. The CDR3 consists of 15 residues. The CDR3 region is CASSYSVAQPYGYTF. CDR3 coding DNA: TGTGCCAGCAGTTACTCAGTGGCACAGCCCTATGGCTACACCTTC.

This clone was detected only once. The chain uses TRBV27 and TRBJ2-1; 7 bases fit TRBD2. The CDR3 contains 15 residues. CDR1 and CDR2 (germline): MNHEY, SMNVEV (reference sequence). Trimming cost V 3 bases and J 5 bases; bases outside gene matches: 7. CDR3 DNA sequence: TGTGCCAGCAGTTTTTGGGGGGGGATCAACAATGAGCAGTTCTTC. Its protein is CASSFWGGINNEQFF.

This clone came up once. The chain uses TRBV5-1 and TRBJ2-2; 9 bases align to TRBD2. The CDR3 runs to 16 residues. The germline gives CDR1 SGHRS, CDR2 YFSETQ. Losses at the gene ends were 0 bases for V and 4 bases for J; bases not matched to a gene: 4. This CDR3 is CASSLVAGEVTGELFF. CDR3 sequence (DNA): TGCGCCAGCAGCTTGGTAGCGGGGGAGGTCACCGGGGAGCTGTTTTTT.

The chain links TRBV9 to TRBJ2-2; 15 positions match TRBD2. Per the germline V gene, CDR1 is SGDLS and CDR2 is YYNGEE. This CDR3 has 17 amino acids. J lost 3 bases, V lost 3 bases, and 3 bases had no gene match. In DNA, the CDR3 is TGTGCCAGCAGCGCGGGACTAGCGGGAGGAGACACCGGGGAGCTGTTTTTT. Translated, it gives CASSAGLAGGDTGELFF.

The V gene is TRBV9, the J gene TRBJ2-7; TRBD1 agrees at 10 bases. The J segment lost 7 bases and the V segment lost 5 bases, leaving 9 bases of the junction unmatched. Germline V gene data show CDR1 as SGDLS and CDR2 as YYNGEE. The CDR3 spans 14 residues. As DNA, the CDR3 is TGTGCCAGCAGTGCCGACAGGGGGCAGGGGGAGCAGTACTTC. Translation: CASSADRGQGEQYF.

The table lists this clone with a count of one. The chain combines TRBV3-1 (or the pseudogene TRBV3-2) with TRBJ2-7, with TRBD1 matching 7 bases. V lost 4 bases, J lost 1 base, and 7 bases stayed unmatched. Germline CDR1 reads LGHDT; CDR2 reads YNNKEL (reference sequence). CDR3 length: 15 residues. CDR3 coding DNA: TGTGCCAGCAGCCCCACAGGGGATCGGTCCTACGAGCAGTACTTC. It encodes CASSPTGDRSYEQYF.

The genes are TRBV10-3 and TRBJ1-1, with 12 nucleotides matching TRBD1. This CDR3 region has 14 residues. Unmatched junction bases numbered 6, after V lost 6 bases and J lost 7 bases. Germline V gives CDR1 ENHRY, CDR2 SYGVKD. CDR3 bases: TGTGCCATCAGGGGGACAGGGGGCACCGGTGAAGCTTTCTTT. This translates into CAIRGTGGTGEAFF.

The V gene is TRBV4-3, the J gene TRBJ2-3, with TRBD1 identical over 10 bases. CDR1 is LGHNA and CDR2 is YSLEER in the germline V gene. The CDR3 extends over 16 amino acids. J gave up 1 base and V 1 base, and 2 bases lay outside the gene matches. CDR3 nucleotides: TGCGCCAGCAGCCAAGCCGGGACAGGGGGCACAGATACGCAGTATTTT. Its protein is CASSQAGTGGTDTQYF.

This chain joins TRBV11-2 and TRBJ2-7, with TRBD2 as a possible D gene (5 bases). This CDR3 has 14 amino acids. Trimming stripped 6 bases from V and 1 base from J, with 13 bases between. Germline V gene data show CDR1 as SGHAT and CDR2 as FQNNGV. Here the CDR3 DNA reads TGTGCCAGCAGGCACGCCGGGGAGTCCTACGAGCAGTACTTC. Protein: CASRHAGESYEQYF.

The chain is built from TRBV29-1 and TRBJ1-1, with D possibly being TRBD1 (6 bases). Germline values: CDR1 SQVTM, CDR2 ANQGSEA. This CDR3 contains 12 residues. Trimming cost V 1 base and J 8 bases, with 11 bases left between them. The CDR3 coding sequence is TGCAGCGTTGAAGCGACCACAGGGGAAGCTTTCTTT. This translates into CSVEATTGEAFF.

V gene TRBV5-1 combines with J gene TRBJ1-6, with D tentatively TRBD1 (5 bases). There are 14 residues in the CDR3. Germline values: CDR1 SGHRS, CDR2 YFSETQ. The V and J ends lost 0 bases and 6 bases respectively, with 7 bases between them. CDR3 nucleotide sequence: TGCGCCAGCAGCTTGGGACAGTTTAATTCACCCCTCCACTTT. The encoded protein is CASSLGQFNSPLHF.

This chain connects TRBV25-1 to TRBJ1-2; 9 positions agree with TRBD1. The trim removed 3 bases at V and 3 bases at J, leaving 8 bases unmatched. The CDR3 is 16 amino acids. Per germline, CDR1 MGHDK and CDR2 SYGVNS. CDR3 sequence: CASSDKRTGGDYGYTF. The CDR3 DNA is TGTGCCAGCAGTGATAAACGTACAGGGGGCGACTATGGCTACACCTTC.

The chain joins TRBV9 to TRBJ1-1; a weak D match, TRBD1 (5 bases). Germline CDR1 is SGDLS and CDR2 is YYNGEE. CDR3 length: 15 residues. V lost 3 bases, J lost 1 base, and 13 bases lay in between. This chain's CDR3 is CASSGWEGRNTEAFF. Here the CDR3 DNA reads TGTGCCAGCAGCGGATGGGAGGGGAGGAACACTGAAGCTTTCTTT.

This chain joins TRBV27 and TRBJ2-1, with 12 bases lining up with TRBD1. The V gene end was trimmed by 8 bases and the J gene end by 5 bases; junction bases not matched to a gene: 10. The CDR3 spans 16 residues. Germline V gene sequence: CDR1 MNHEY, CDR2 SMNVEV (reference sequence). As DNA, the CDR3 is TGTGCCAGCCATGATGTGGGACAGGGGGCGAACAATGAGCAGTTCTTC. Amino acid sequence: CASHDVGQGANNEQFF.

The J gene is TRBJ2-7, the V gene TRBV18; TRBD2 might be the D (5 bases). The CDR3 sequence is 15 residues long. Deletions cut 0 bases from V and 4 bases from J, with 13 bases between. CDR1 KGHSH and CDR2 LQKENI come from the germline V gene. This chain's CDR3 is CASSPPGRTSYEQYF. The CDR3 coding sequence is TGTGCCAGCTCACCACCTGGGCGGACTTCTTACGAGCAGTACTTC.

The chain recombines TRBV28 with TRBJ2-6; tentative D call: TRBD2 (5 bases). Germline CDR1 reads MDHEN; CDR2 reads SYDVKM. The CDR3 is made up of 20 amino acids. Trimming took off 2 bases at V and 0 bases at J, with 20 bases between the two ends. In DNA form, the CDR3 reads TGTGCCAGCAGTTTACGATTCTGGGCTAGCTCACGCTCTGGGGCCAACGTCCTGACTTTC. This encodes CASSLRFWASSRSGANVLTF.

This clone was picked up a small number of times. The V and J genes are TRBV29-1 and TRBJ1-2, with no clear D. The germline V and J ends were trimmed by 3 bases and 4 bases, with 3 bases remaining between them. The CDR3 is 10 residues long. Germline lookup yields CDR1 SQVTM and CDR2 ANQGSEA. CDR3 sequence: CSVDLYGYTF. The CDR3 DNA reads as TGCAGCGTTGATCTCTATGGCTACACCTTC.

The genes are TRBV7-2 and TRBJ1-3; D gene uncertain. Trimming left V 1 base short and J 0 bases short, with 7 bases between. CDR1 and CDR2 from the germline V gene are SGHTA and FQGNSA. This CDR3 has 15 amino acids. The CDR3 DNA follows: TGTGCCAGCAGCTTAGTAATTAGCTCTGGAAACACCATATATTTT. Protein sequence: CASSLVISSGNTIYF.

V gene TRBV25-1 combines with J gene TRBJ1-1, with 7 bases lining up with TRBD1. From germline, CDR1 is MGHDK and CDR2 SYGVNS. The CDR3 spans 14 residues. V gave up 5 bases and J gave up 1 base; unmatched junction bases: 4. This CDR3 reads CASSPDRANTEAFF. The CDR3 DNA is TGTGCCAGCAGTCCCGACAGGGCGAACACTGAAGCTTTCTTT.

The rearrangement links TRBV5-1 to TRBJ1-2; no clear D gene. Germline V gene data show CDR1 as SGHRS and CDR2 as YFSETQ. The CDR3 runs 13 residues. V lost 0 bases and J 8 bases, leaving 11 bases between the germline ends. CDR3 region: CASSLDPSYGYTF. The CDR3 DNA reads as TGCGCCAGCAGCTTGGACCCCTCCTACGGCTACACCTTC.

The chain combines TRBV6-5 with TRBJ1-5; D is possibly TRBD1 (6 bases). The CDR3 contains 14 residues. Trimming took 5 bases from V and 2 from J, leaving 10 bases between them. Germline CDR1 MNHEY, CDR2 SVGAGI. The CDR3 region is CASSTSGGNQPQHF. DNA of the CDR3: TGTGCCAGCAGTACCTCAGGGGGCAATCAGCCCCAGCATTTT.

V and J are TRBV7-6 and TRBJ1-1; TRBD1 matches 9 bases. The ends lost 5 bases at V and 4 bases at J; junction bases unmatched: 8. CDR3 length: 15 residues. The germline V gene has CDR1 SGHVS and CDR2 FNYEAQ. Here the CDR3 reads CASSPPQGAATEAFF. In DNA, the CDR3 is TGTGCCAGCAGCCCTCCACAGGGGGCGGCCACTGAAGCTTTCTTT.

The chain recombines TRBV27 with TRBJ2-7, with a possible D match to TRBD1 (5 bases). The germline gives CDR1 MNHEY, CDR2 SMNVEV (reference sequence). V shed 5 bases and J shed 0 bases, with 20 bases lying between them. The length of the CDR3 is 17 residues. CDR3 nucleotide sequence: TGTGCCAGCAGTCTTACCGACACAGGACGGTACTCCTACGAGCAGTACTTC. It codes for CASSLTDTGRYSYEQYF.

CDR3 residues: CASSPGGRALMETQYF. Here the CDR3 DNA reads TGTGCCAGCTCACCTGGTGGGAGGGCCCTCATGGAGACCCAGTACTTC. The chain couples TRBV18 to TRBJ2-5; 7 positions match TRBD2. J was trimmed by 5 bases and V by 3 bases; bases with no gene match: 12. There are 16 residues in the CDR3. In germline, CDR1 is KGHSH, CDR2 LQKENI.

The chain combines TRBV21-1 with TRBJ1-1; TRBD1 is taken as the D call from the table, unchecked against the DNA. TRBV21-1 is flagged as a pseudogene. This CDR3 has 17 amino acids. CDR3: CASRMTGGLGVNTEAFF. CDR3 sequence (DNA): TGTGCCAGCAGGATGACAGGGGGCTTAGGGGTGAACACTGAAGCTTTCTTT.

V gene TRBV10-3 combines with J gene TRBJ2-6; 7 positions match TRBD1. The CDR3 covers 17 residues. Germline loops: CDR1 ENHRY, CDR2 SYGVKD. With 10 bases clipped from V and 2 bases from J, the junction kept 14 bases outside the gene matches. The CDR3 reads CATRDPIRGPGANVLTF. The CDR3, as DNA: TGTGCCACCAGAGACCCAATAAGGGGGCCTGGGGCCAACGTCCTGACTTTC.

This rearrangement joins TRBV28 to TRBJ2-1, with D maybe TRBD1 (6 bases). The CDR3 extends over 20 amino acids. Per the germline V gene, CDR1 is MDHEN and CDR2 is SYDVKM. The V end lost 2 bases, the J end lost 1 base, and 24 bases lay between the germline ends. Here the CDR3 DNA reads TGTGCCAGCAGTTTAGTGGGGTCTACAGGGCGTCGGTTTTCCTACAATGAGCAGTTCTTC. This gives the protein CASSLVGSTGRRFSYNEQFF.

The chain recombines TRBV10-2 with TRBJ1-5; 7 bases agree with TRBD1. Per germline, CDR1 WSHSY and CDR2 SAAADI. This CDR3 is 16 amino acids long. V lost 6 bases to trimming and J lost 4 bases; unmatched junction nucleotides: 12. The CDR3 here is CASRNTGEGGNQPQHF. As DNA, the CDR3 is TGCGCCAGCAGAAATACAGGGGAAGGGGGGAATCAGCCCCAGCATTTT.

For this clone: A junction boundary mismatches the germline segment, possibly from a read error. The chain recombines TRBV30 with TRBJ2-5, with 14 bases that match TRBD2. CDR1 is GTSNPN, CDR2 SVGIG, per germline (reference sequence). The CDR3 is made up of 16 amino acids. CDR3 sequence (DNA): TGTGCCTGGGGTGTAAGGACTAGCGGGGGGTCAGAGACCCAGTACTTC. It specifies CAWGVRTSGGSETQYF.

The chain uses TRBV7-9 and TRBJ2-7; TRBD2 matches 7 bases. Per germline, CDR1 SEHNR and CDR2 FQNEAQ (reference sequence). The V and J ends lost 5 bases and 3 bases, in that order; junction bases with no gene match: 7. The CDR3 is 14 residues long. The CDR3 DNA follows: TGTGCCAGCAGCGACCGAGCGGGGAGCTACGAGCAGTACTTC. It yields the protein CASSDRAGSYEQYF.

The chain carries TRBV18 and TRBJ1-4; 7 positions match TRBD1. This CDR3 is built from 15 residues. Trimming cost V 4 bases and J 7 bases; bases outside gene matches: 9. Germline CDR1 and CDR2: KGHSH and LQKENI. CDR3 sequence (DNA): TGTGCCAGCTCACGGGACAGCCGGATGGGTGAAAAACTGTTTTTT. Translation gives CASSRDSRMGEKLFF.